One sample yielded the 10 T cell receptor beta chains listed below, sequenced in a study of a mutant IDH1 vaccine in newly diagnosed glioma. No antigen is known for these receptors. Stated time point: week 11, during vaccination. Every vaccination contained 300 ug of the mutant IDH1 20-mer peptide and was paired with topical imiquimod. Assay used: immunoSEQ multiplex PCR; TCRdb lists only in-frame clones, some missing. The sample comprises 55,000 to 65,000 clones, 80% of which are singletons, and 5.5% to 7% rests with the top ten. This sample comprised PBMCs, obtained from a glioma patient whose treatment included an IDH1 peptide vaccine. The receptors were sampled from a man aged 45 to 65 with glioma.

V is TRBV7-8 and J is TRBJ2-7, with a tentative D call TRBD1 (5 bases). The CDR3 is 14 amino acids. V shed 5 bases and J shed 2 bases, with 13 bases lying between them. Germline assignment: CDR1 SGHVS and CDR2 FQNEAQ. The CDR3 nucleotides are TGTGCCAGCAGCCCACAGGTTCTGGCCTACGAGCAGTACTTC. Encoded protein: CASSPQVLAYEQYF.

The V call is TRBV6-1, the J call TRBJ1-5; no definite D call. CDR1 and CDR2 (germline): MNHNS, SASEGT. Trimming cost V 3 bases and J 5 bases, with 11 bases left between them. The length of the CDR3 is 14 residues. The CDR3 DNA reads as TGTGCCAGCAGTGAGTTGGCGTCAGATCAGCCCCAGCATTTT. Its protein is CASSELASDQPQHF.

J is TRBJ2-7 and V is TRBV11-2; D ambiguous. The ends were cut back, 5 bases at V and 0 bases at J, with 2 bases in the middle. CDR1 is SGHAT, CDR2 FQNNGV, per germline. CDR3 length: 11 residues. The CDR3 spells CASSVSYEQYF. The CDR3 DNA is TGTGCCAGCAGCGTCTCCTACGAGCAGTACTTC.

V gene TRBV5-4 combines with J gene TRBJ2-3; the match to TRBD2 covers 7 bases. V shed 4 bases, J shed 1 base, and the junction held 9 bases outside the gene matches. Germline V gene data show CDR1 as SGHNT and CDR2 as YYREEE (reference sequence). The CDR3 is 16 amino acids. CDR3 amino acids: CASSLAGGGRTDTQYF. For the CDR3, the DNA is TGTGCCAGCAGCCTGGCAGGCGGGGGACGCACAGATACGCAGTATTTT.

J is TRBJ1-5 and V is TRBV30, with a weak D call TRBD1 (5 bases). The CDR3 is 15 amino acids. V lost 0 bases to trimming and J lost 3 bases, with 12 bases between them. Germline CDR1 and CDR2: GTSNPN and SVGIG (reference sequence). The CDR3 bases are TGTGCCTGGAGTGTCCGGGGGGTTCTCAATCAGCCCCAGCATTTT. Encoded protein: CAWSVRGVLNQPQHF.

This sequence joins TRBV15 and TRBJ2-1; 8 positions match TRBD2. CDR3 length: 15 residues. V trimming: 1 base; J trimming: 10 bases; junction bases outside the gene matches: 9. Germline-derived CDR1 and CDR2 are LNHNV and YYDKDF (reference sequence). CDR3 DNA: TGTGCCACCAGCAGAGGACTAGCGACTACAGGCGAGCAGTTCTTC. Its protein is CATSRGLATTGEQFF.

The rearrangement joins TRBV25-1 to TRBJ2-7; 13 bases line up with TRBD2. The CDR3 has 17 amino acids. V lost 7 bases, J lost 0 bases, and 9 bases stayed unmatched. Germline CDR1 reads MGHDK; CDR2 reads SYGVNS. In nucleotides, the CDR3 is TGTGCCAGCAAGGGGACTAGCGGGATATCGGCCTCCTACGAGCAGTACTTC. Translating it yields CASKGTSGISASYEQYF.

The rearrangement links TRBV4-1 to TRBJ1-2; possible D gene TRBD1, 5 bases. Germline values: CDR1 MGHRA, CDR2 YSYEKL. Trimming left V 1 base short and J 8 bases short, with 17 bases between. This CDR3 contains 15 residues. The CDR3 sequence: CASSQGSSGIGGYTF. CDR3 nucleotides: TGCGCCAGCAGCCAAGGATCCTCAGGGATTGGCGGCTACACCTTC.

The chain joins TRBV5-1 to TRBJ1-2; a weak D match, TRBD1 (5 bases). This CDR3 region has 15 residues. V lost 4 bases and J lost 6, with 19 bases in between. Germline loops: CDR1 SGHRS, CDR2 YFSETQ. CDR3 residues: CASSPARQGGDGYTF. CDR3 nucleotide sequence: TGCGCCAGCAGCCCTGCTAGGCAGGGAGGGGATGGCTACACCTTC.

The chain is built from TRBV6-5 and TRBJ1-5; D may be TRBD1 (6 bases). CDR3 size: 13 residues. V shed 6 bases and J shed 2 bases, with 8 bases lying between them. The germline V gene has CDR1 MNHEY and CDR2 SVGAGI. In DNA form, the CDR3 reads TGTGCCAGCAGAAGGACAGGCAATCAGCCCCAGCATTTT. Residues: CASRRTGNQPQHF.